This T cell receptor (beta chain) stems from a study of blood T cells in healthy people across ages. This clonotype has ten or more counts. Trimming cost V 5 bases and J 3 bases; bases outside gene matches: 4. Looked up from germline, CDR1 is MGHDK and CDR2 is SYGVNS. The CDR3 is 14 residues long. Together with a sample-barcoded 5' primer, a J-beta primer mix was included in a second PCR lasting roughly 6 to 12 cycles. One entry per CDR3 protein results from TCRdb running MiXCR on the 5' RACE reads. The data show about 780,000 distinct CDR3 sequences, more than 25% seen once. The same data also went into a second study, on T cells of mothers and their children.

The clonotype was recovered from a boy aged 5-17 years in good health. V and J are TRBV25-1 and TRBJ2-7, with 10 bases fitting TRBD2. Material: blood. The CDR3 is CASSTLAGGYEQYF. The CDR3 DNA reads TGTGCCAGCAGTACCTTAGCGGGGGGCTACGAGCAGTACTTC.